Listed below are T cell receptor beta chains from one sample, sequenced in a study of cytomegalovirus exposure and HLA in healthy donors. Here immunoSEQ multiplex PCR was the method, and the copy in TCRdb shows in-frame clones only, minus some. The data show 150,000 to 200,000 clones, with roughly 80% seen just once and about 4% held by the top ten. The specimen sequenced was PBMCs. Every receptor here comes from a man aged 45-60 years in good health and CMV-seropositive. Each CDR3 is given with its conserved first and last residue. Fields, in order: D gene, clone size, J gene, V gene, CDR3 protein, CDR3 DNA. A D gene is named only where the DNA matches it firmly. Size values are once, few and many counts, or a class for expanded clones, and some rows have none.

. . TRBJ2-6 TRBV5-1 CASSVGAGANVLTF TGCGCCAGCAGCGTCGGGGCTGGGGCCAACGTCCTGACTTTC
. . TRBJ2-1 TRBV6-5 CASSYSATRKHNEQFF TGTGCCAGCAGTTACTCCGCGACTAGGAAACACAATGAGCAGTTCTTC
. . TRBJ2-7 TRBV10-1 CASSEDSYPYEQYF TGCGCCAGCAGTGAGGACAGCTACCCCTACGAGCAGTACTTC
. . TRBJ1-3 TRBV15 CATSSHLGNTIYF TGTGCCACCAGCTCGCACCTAGGAAACACCATATATTTT
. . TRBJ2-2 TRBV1 CTSSQGGTGTSNTGELFF TGCACCAGCAGCCAAGGAGGAACCGGGACATCGAACACCGGGGAGCTGTTTTTT
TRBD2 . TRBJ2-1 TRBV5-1 CASSYIAGGSYNEQFF TGCGCCAGCAGCTACATAGCGGGAGGATCATACAATGAGCAGTTCTTC
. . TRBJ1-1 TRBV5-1 CASSLVPDTEAFF TGCGCCAGCAGCTTGGTGCCGGACACTGAAGCTTTCTTT
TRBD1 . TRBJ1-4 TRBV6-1 CASGRGPEKLFF TGTGCCAGTGGCAGGGGGCCTGAAAAACTGTTTTTT
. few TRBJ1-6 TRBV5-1 CASRQDSYSYNSPLHF TGCGCCAGCAGACAAGACAGTTACTCCTATAATTCACCCCTCCACTTT
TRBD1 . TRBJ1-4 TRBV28 CASSSGQGQEKLFF TGTGCCAGCAGTTCGGGACAGGGGCAAGAAAAACTGTTTTTT